The 24 T cell receptor beta chains below were found in one sample sequenced in a study of T cells in Graves' hyperthyroidism and ophthalmopathy (dated by TCRdb to 2018 to 2020). The receptor library was made with multiplex PCR. TCRdb lists the instrument as Illumina HiSeq 2000. The TCR beta CDR3 regions were amplified from RNA transcripts. For the first round of RT-PCR on the TCR CDR3, the HTBI primer set was used together with the Qiagen OneStep RT-PCR kit. The raw public data were reprocessed by TCRdb itself: fastp quality trimming at Q25, MiXCR clonotype calling, in-frame beta chains only. Entries that share a CDR3 protein sequence are merged under the most common genes and DNA. The sample data list about 600,000 distinct CDR3 sequences, and about 14% of these were observed just once. In total, the top ten clones hold roughly an eighth of the sample. Sequenced material: blood. These receptors all come from a woman aged 50 to 60 with Graves' ophthalmopathy.

This clonotype has at least ten counts. The CDR3 sequence is CASRHTDTQYF. DNA for the CDR3: TGTGCCAGCAGACACACAGATACGCAGTATTTT. V usage is TRBV3-1 and J usage is TRBJ2-3; unclear D gene. V was pared by 6 bases and J by 2 bases, with 3 bases between. From germline, CDR1 is LGHDT and CDR2 YNNKEL (reference sequence). The CDR3 is 11 amino acids.

This clonotype was recorded at least ten times. The chain recombines TRBV7-3 with TRBJ2-3; 8 nucleotides line up with TRBD2. CDR1 SGHTA and CDR2 FQGTGA come from the germline V gene. The CDR3 has 17 amino acids. V lost 2 bases and J lost 0; bases outside the gene matches: 7. CDR3 coding DNA: TGTGCCAGCAGCTTAGCTCGACTAGCGTCTAGCACAGATACGCAGTATTTT. It codes for CASSLARLASSTDTQYF.

This clonotype came up many times. The V call is TRBV7-6, the J call TRBJ2-1; D is uncertain. This CDR3 has 12 residues. V was clipped by 5 bases and J by 9 bases, with 11 bases between them. CDR1 and CDR2 (germline): SGHVS, FNYEAQ. The CDR3 DNA reads TGTGCCAGCAGCCCACCAAGTACTGAGCAGTTCTTC. Amino acid sequence: CASSPPSTEQFF.

This clonotype has ten or more counts. The chain couples TRBV28 to TRBJ1-2; 9 positions agree with TRBD1. Germline lookup yields CDR1 MDHEN and CDR2 SYDVKM. This CDR3 has 16 residues. Germline trimming cut 6 bases from V and 8 bases from J; bases unmatched to any gene: 16. In DNA, the CDR3 is TGTGCCAGCAGCGTTTTATCAGGACAGGGGCCAGCCGGCTACACCTTC. Translation gives CASSVLSGQGPAGYTF.

Many counts were recorded for this clonotype. The chain is built from TRBV2 and TRBJ2-7, with D tentatively TRBD2 (5 bases). This CDR3 is 15 amino acids long. The V gene's germline CDR1 is SNHLY and CDR2 FYNNEI. Deletions cut 2 bases from V and 2 bases from J, with 13 bases between. For the CDR3, the DNA is TGTGCCAGCAGTGAATTGGACTTAAGGGCCTACGAGCAGTACTTC. Amino acid sequence: CASSELDLRAYEQYF.

The genes are TRBV28 and TRBJ1-2; no clear D. The CDR3 length is 15 residues. Germline values: CDR1 MDHEN, CDR2 SYDVKM. V shed 2 bases and J shed 3 bases, with 13 bases lying between them. The DNA for the CDR3 is TGTGCCAGCAGTTTAGAGTACGAGACCTACTATGGCTACACCTTC. Translation: CASSLEYETYYGYTF.

This clonotype was picked up many times. The rearrangement links TRBV2 to TRBJ1-5; D ambiguous. Between the trimmed V and J ends, which lost 3 bases and 6 bases, there was a span of 9 bases. The CDR3 contains 13 residues. From germline, CDR1 is SNHLY and CDR2 FYNNEI. CDR3 coding DNA: TGTGCCAGCAGTGAGGTCAGACGTCAGCCCCAGCATTTT. This translates into CASSEVRRQPQHF.

The chain combines TRBV5-6 with TRBJ2-2, with 9 nucleotides matching TRBD1. The CDR3 spans 16 residues. Looked up from germline, CDR1 is SGHDT and CDR2 is YYEEEE. The ends lost 3 bases at V and 2 bases at J; junction bases unmatched: 5. The CDR3 DNA sequence: TGTGCCAGCAGCTGGAACAGGGGGCGAAACACCGGGGAGCTGTTTTTT. The encoded protein is CASSWNRGRNTGELFF.

The CDR3 spells CASRRDMGGSQPQHF. The CDR3 DNA is TGTGCCAGCAGGAGGGACATGGGGGGCAGCCAGCCCCAGCATTTT. The genes are TRBV2 and TRBJ1-5; D is perhaps TRBD1 (6 bases). The CDR3 consists of 15 residues. Trimming left V 6 bases short and J 7 bases short, with 19 bases between. CDR1 SNHLY and CDR2 FYNNEI come from the germline V gene.

In its sample, this clonotype was seen a few times. The chain couples TRBV5-1 to TRBJ2-5; TRBD2 might be the D (6 bases). The germline V gene encodes CDR1 SGHRS and CDR2 YFSETQ. V was trimmed by 5 bases and J by 4 bases, leaving 12 bases between them. The CDR3 totals 13 residues. The CDR3 DNA follows: TGCGCCAGCAGGGAGACTAGTTCAGAGACCCAGTACTTC. It specifies CASRETSSETQYF.

In this sample, this clonotype turned up many times. This rearrangement joins TRBV12-3 or TRBV12-4 to TRBJ1-5; D not resolved. There are 16 residues in the CDR3. V shed 1 base and J shed 0 bases, with 10 bases lying between them. DNA of the CDR3: TGTGCCAGCAGTTTAGAGCCGAATCATAGCAATCAGCCCCAGCATTTT. This gives the protein CASSLEPNHSNQPQHF.

As for this clonotype: A much larger clone lies one base from this, so it may be a read error. The V gene is TRBV28, the J gene TRBJ1-2; D is ambiguous. Germline assignment: CDR1 MDHEN and CDR2 SYDVKM. The CDR3 covers 14 residues. Trimming stripped 3 bases from V and 9 bases from J, with 17 bases between. The CDR3 sequence is CASSFRAGGGRYTF. The CDR3 coding sequence is TGTGCCAGCAGTTTCCGGGCAGGCGGAGGGCGCTACACCTTC.

This clonotype has only one observation. This chain uses TRBV12-3 or TRBV12-4 with TRBJ1-5; 7 bases align to TRBD1. V dropped 7 bases and J dropped 0; count of bases not matched to a gene: 6. The CDR3 spans 15 residues. The CDR3 DNA sequence: TGTGCCAGCACCGCGACAGGGCTTAGCAATCAGCCCCAGCATTTT. It is translated as CASTATGLSNQPQHF.

The chain is built from TRBV5-1 and TRBJ1-2; D ambiguous. The CDR3 contains 13 residues. In germline, CDR1 is SGHRS, CDR2 YFSETQ. The V gene lost 1 base and the J gene lost 7 bases, with 11 bases spanning the gap. DNA for the CDR3: TGCGCCAGCAGCTTGAACATTCTTTCTGGCTACACCTTC. It encodes CASSLNILSGYTF.

Many counts were recorded for this clonotype. The V call is TRBV20-1, the J call TRBJ2-1; D is uncertain. This CDR3 region has 10 residues. Germline CDR1 is DFQATT and CDR2 is SNEGSKA (reference sequence). Trimming cost V 0 bases and J 9 bases, with 3 bases left between them. The CDR3 region has the DNA TGCAGTGCTAGAGATCGTGAGCAGTTCTTC. It yields the protein CSARDREQFF.

The chain couples TRBV7-9 to TRBJ2-3, with TRBD2 matching over 11 bases. V was pared by 2 bases and J by 2 bases, with 6 bases of the junction left unmatched. The length of the CDR3 is 17 residues. Per germline, CDR1 SEHNR and CDR2 FQNEAQ (reference sequence). The CDR3 DNA reads as TGTGCCAGCAGCTTAAGGAGACTAGCGGGGAACACAGATACGCAGTATTTT. Its translation is CASSLRRLAGNTDTQYF.

This clonotype occurred a few times. This chain joins TRBV7-9 and TRBJ1-5; D may be TRBD1 (6 bases). From germline, CDR1 is SEHNR and CDR2 FQNEAQ (reference sequence). This CDR3 comprises 14 residues. With 5 bases removed from V and 3 bases from J, the gap between germline ends came to 11 bases. The CDR3 DNA reads as TGTGCCAGCAGCCCCCAGGGGTTCAATCAGCCCCAGCATTTT. Translated: CASSPQGFNQPQHF.

In this sample, this clonotype turned up many times. The rearrangement links TRBV2 to TRBJ1-1, with D uncertain. Looked up from germline, CDR1 is SNHLY and CDR2 is FYNNEI. Trimming cost V 6 bases and J 3 bases, with 5 bases left between them. This CDR3 comprises 11 residues. CDR3 bases: TGTGCCAGCAGGGGTTACACTGAAGCTTTCTTT. Translating it yields CASRGYTEAFF.

In this sample, this clonotype turned up a few times. This chain connects TRBV5-5 to TRBJ2-1; D is ambiguous. Trimming left V 1 base short and J 0 bases short, with 8 bases between. Germline V gives CDR1 SGHKS, CDR2 YYEKEE (reference sequence). The CDR3 runs to 15 residues. The CDR3 DNA follows: TGTGCCAGCAGCTTGTGGTCTAGCTCCTACAATGAGCAGTTCTTC. It codes for CASSLWSSSYNEQFF.

About this clonotype: A read error may explain this, as a much larger clone is one base away. The chain employs TRBV2 and TRBJ1-2; 12 bases match TRBD1. J lost 5 bases, V lost 11 bases, and 12 bases had no gene match. This CDR3 is 15 amino acids long. From germline, CDR1 is SNHLY and CDR2 FYNNEI. The CDR3 nucleotides are TGTGCCGCCACCGGGACAGGGGGCGCGAAATATGGCTACACCTTC. It translates to CAATGTGGAKYGYTF.

The CDR3 DNA is TGTGCCAGCAGTTACTCGGGGAGGTCTAGGTGGTCCTACGAGCAGTACTTC. Its protein is CASSYSGRSRWSYEQYF. The chain combines TRBV6-2 or TRBV6-3 with TRBJ2-7, with a tentative D call TRBD2 (6 bases). Germline CDR1 MNHEY, CDR2 SVGEGT. V was shortened by 0 bases and J by 1 base, with 16 bases between the two germline ends. This CDR3 is 17 amino acids long.

This chain joins TRBV5-4 and TRBJ1-2, with 7 bases identical to TRBD1. This CDR3 spans 14 amino acids. The germline gives CDR1 SGHNT, CDR2 YYREEE (reference sequence). With 3 bases clipped from V and 1 base from J, the junction kept 3 bases outside the gene matches. The CDR3 reads CASSSDRVNYGYTF. CDR3 sequence (DNA): TGTGCCAGCAGCTCAGACAGGGTTAACTATGGCTACACCTTC.

The sample holds many counts of this clonotype. The rearrangement uses TRBV28 and TRBJ1-1, with D hard to call. The germline V gene encodes CDR1 MDHEN and CDR2 SYDVKM. V was pared by 5 bases and J by 3 bases, with 13 bases between. The CDR3 totals 14 residues. The CDR3 loop reads CASSLPRSYTEAFF. The CDR3 nucleotides read TGTGCCAGCAGTCTCCCCCGGTCCTACACTGAAGCTTTCTTT.

This clonotype was counted many times. The V call is TRBV27, the J call TRBJ2-7, with D tentatively TRBD2 (6 bases). The CDR3 runs to 14 residues. With 5 bases removed from V and 2 bases from J, the gap between germline ends came to 13 bases. CDR1 and CDR2 from the germline V gene are MNHEY and SMNVEV (reference sequence). CDR3 DNA sequence: TGTGCCAGCAGTAACCCGGGAGCGACCTACGAGCAGTACTTC. Residues: CASSNPGATYEQYF.